This T cell receptor beta chain was obtained from a study of cytomegalovirus exposure and HLA in healthy donors. After removal of 8 bases from V and 2 bases from J, the junction contained 3 bases not matched to a gene. Germline V gives CDR1 MDHEN, CDR2 SYDVKM. This CDR3 has 13 amino acids. The study ran its PCR with 60 Vbeta and 13 Jbeta primers. Some clones are missing from TCRdb's copy, which holds only in-frame ones; the method was immunoSEQ multiplex PCR. The sample consists of some 110,000 clones, about three quarters of them appearing once. The chain carries TRBV28 and TRBJ1-5, with 7 bases lining up with TRBD1. The sequenced sample was PBMCs. The clonotype comes from a woman between 40 and 55 years old in good health and CMV-seropositive. CDR3: CASLDRGNQPQHF. The CDR3 bases are TGTGCCAGCCTTGACAGGGGCAATCAGCCCCAGCATTTT.